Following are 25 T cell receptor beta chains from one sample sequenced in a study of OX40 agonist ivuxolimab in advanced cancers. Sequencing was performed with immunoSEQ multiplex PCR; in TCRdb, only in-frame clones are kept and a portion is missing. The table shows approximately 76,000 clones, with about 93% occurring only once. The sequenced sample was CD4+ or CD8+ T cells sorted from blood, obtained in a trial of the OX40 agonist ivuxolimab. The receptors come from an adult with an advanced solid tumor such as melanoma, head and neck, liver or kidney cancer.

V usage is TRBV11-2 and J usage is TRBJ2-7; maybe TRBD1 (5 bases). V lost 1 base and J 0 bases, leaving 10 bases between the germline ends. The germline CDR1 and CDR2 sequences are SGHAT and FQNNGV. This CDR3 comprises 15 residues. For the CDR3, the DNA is TGTGCCAGCAGCTTAGCAGCAGGGCTCTCCTACGAGCAGTACTTC. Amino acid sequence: CASSLAAGLSYEQYF. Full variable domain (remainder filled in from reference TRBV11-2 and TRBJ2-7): EAGVAQSPRYKIIEKRQSVAFWCNPISGHATLYWYQQILGQGPKLLIQFQNNGVVDDSQLPKDRFSAERLKGVDSTLKIQPAKLEDSAVYLCASSLAAGLSYEQYFGPGTRLTVT.

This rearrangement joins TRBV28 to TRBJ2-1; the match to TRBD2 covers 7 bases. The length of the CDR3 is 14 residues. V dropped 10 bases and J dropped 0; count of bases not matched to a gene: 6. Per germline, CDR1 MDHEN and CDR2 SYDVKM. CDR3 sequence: CATSGRHSYNEQFF. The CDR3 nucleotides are TGTGCCACTAGCGGAAGACACTCCTACAATGAGCAGTTCTTC.

This chain's CDR3 is CASSTGLYEQYF. CDR3 coding DNA: TGTGCCAGCAGCACGGGACTCTACGAGCAGTACTTC. V gene TRBV7-2 combines with J gene TRBJ2-7, with D maybe TRBD2 (6 bases). The V end lost 5 bases, the J end lost 3 bases, and 8 bases lay between the germline ends. CDR3 length: 12 amino acids. The germline V gene has CDR1 SGHTA and CDR2 FQGNSA. The complete variable domain, with remaining parts taken from reference TRBV7-2 and TRBJ2-7, reads GAGVSQSPSNKVTEKGKDVELRCDPISGHTALYWYRQSLGQGLEFLIYFQGNSAPDKSGLPSDRFSAERTGGSVSTLTIQRTQQEDSAVYLCASSTGLYEQYFGPGTRLTVT.

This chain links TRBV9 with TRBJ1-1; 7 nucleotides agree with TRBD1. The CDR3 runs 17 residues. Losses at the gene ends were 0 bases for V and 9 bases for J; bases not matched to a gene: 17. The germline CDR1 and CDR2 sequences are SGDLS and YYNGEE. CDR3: CASSVAYGEERGPQAFF. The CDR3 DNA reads TGTGCCAGCAGCGTAGCGTATGGAGAGGAAAGGGGGCCGCAAGCTTTCTTT.

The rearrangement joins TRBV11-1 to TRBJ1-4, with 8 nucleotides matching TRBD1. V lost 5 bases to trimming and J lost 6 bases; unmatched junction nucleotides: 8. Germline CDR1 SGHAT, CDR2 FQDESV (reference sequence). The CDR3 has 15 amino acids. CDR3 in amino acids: CASSPRTGKYEKLFF. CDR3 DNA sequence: TGTGCCAGCAGCCCACGGACAGGGAAATATGAAAAACTGTTTTTT.

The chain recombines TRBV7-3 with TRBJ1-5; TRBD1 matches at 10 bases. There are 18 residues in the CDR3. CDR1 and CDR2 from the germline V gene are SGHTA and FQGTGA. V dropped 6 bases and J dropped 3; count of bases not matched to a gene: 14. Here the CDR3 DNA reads TGTGCCAGCAGTCAGCCGGGACAGGGGCTCCAAAACAATCAGCCCCAGCATTTT. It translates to CASSQPGQGLQNNQPQHF.

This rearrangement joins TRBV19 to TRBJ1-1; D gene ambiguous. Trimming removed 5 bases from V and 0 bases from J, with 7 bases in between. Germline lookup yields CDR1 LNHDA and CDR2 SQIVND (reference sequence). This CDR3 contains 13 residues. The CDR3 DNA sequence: TGTGCCAGTAGTCTGACGTTGAACACTGAAGCTTTCTTT. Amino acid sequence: CASSLTLNTEAFF.

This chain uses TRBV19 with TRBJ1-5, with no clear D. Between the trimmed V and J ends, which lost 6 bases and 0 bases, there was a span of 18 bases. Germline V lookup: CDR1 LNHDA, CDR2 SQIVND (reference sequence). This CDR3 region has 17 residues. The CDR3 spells CASRLFITDHSNQPQHF. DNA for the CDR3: TGTGCCAGTAGGCTCTTTATAACCGACCATAGCAATCAGCCCCAGCATTTT.

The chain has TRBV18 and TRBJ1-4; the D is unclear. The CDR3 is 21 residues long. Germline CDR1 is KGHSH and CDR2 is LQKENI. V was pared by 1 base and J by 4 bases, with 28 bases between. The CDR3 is CASSPRIFGLPDGVLNEKLFF. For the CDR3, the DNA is TGTGCCAGCTCACCACGGATTTTCGGGCTTCCCGATGGCGTACTTAATGAAAAACTGTTTTTT.

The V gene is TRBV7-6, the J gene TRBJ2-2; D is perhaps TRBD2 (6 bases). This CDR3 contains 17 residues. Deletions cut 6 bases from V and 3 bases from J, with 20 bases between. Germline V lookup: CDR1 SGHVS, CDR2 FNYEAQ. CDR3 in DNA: TGTGCCAGCAGAGAACACATCCGGGACTCTTACACCGGGGAGCTGTTTTTT. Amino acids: CASREHIRDSYTGELFF.

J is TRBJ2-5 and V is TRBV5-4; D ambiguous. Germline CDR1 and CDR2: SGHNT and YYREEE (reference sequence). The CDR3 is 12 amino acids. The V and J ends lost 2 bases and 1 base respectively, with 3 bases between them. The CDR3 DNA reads TGTGCCAGCAGCTTTAGCCAAGAGACCCAGTACTTC. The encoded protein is CASSFSQETQYF. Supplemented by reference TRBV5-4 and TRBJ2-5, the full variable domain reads ETGVTQSPTHLIKTRGQQVTLRCSSQSGHNTVSWYQQALGQGPQFIFQYYREEENGRGNFPPRFSGLQFPNYSSELNVNALELDDSALYLCASSFSQETQYFGPGTRLLVL.

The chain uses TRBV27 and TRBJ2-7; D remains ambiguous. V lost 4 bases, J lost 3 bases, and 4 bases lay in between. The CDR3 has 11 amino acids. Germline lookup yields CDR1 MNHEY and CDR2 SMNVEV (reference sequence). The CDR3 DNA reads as TGTGCCAGCAGTTCACGCTACGAGCAGTACTTC. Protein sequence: CASSSRYEQYF.

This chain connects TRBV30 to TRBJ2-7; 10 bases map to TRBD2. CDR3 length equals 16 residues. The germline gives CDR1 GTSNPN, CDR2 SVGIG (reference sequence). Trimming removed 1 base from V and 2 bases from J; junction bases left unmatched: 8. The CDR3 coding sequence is TGTGCCTGGAGTGCCCGCCTAGCGGGAGACCCCTACGAGCAGTACTTC. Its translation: CAWSARLAGDPYEQYF. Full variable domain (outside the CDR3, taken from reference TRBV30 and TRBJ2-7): SQTIHQWPATLVQPVGSPLSLECTVEGTSNPNLYWYRQAAGRGLQLLFYSVGIGQISSEVPQNLSASRPQDRQFILSSKKLLLSDSGFYLCAWSARLAGDPYEQYFGPGTRLTVT.

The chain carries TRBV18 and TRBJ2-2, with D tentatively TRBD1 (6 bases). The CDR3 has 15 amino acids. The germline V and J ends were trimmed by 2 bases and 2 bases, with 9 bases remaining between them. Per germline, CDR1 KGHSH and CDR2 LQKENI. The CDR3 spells CASSPGQTNTGELFF. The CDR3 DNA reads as TGTGCCAGCTCACCAGGACAGACCAACACCGGGGAGCTGTTTTTT.

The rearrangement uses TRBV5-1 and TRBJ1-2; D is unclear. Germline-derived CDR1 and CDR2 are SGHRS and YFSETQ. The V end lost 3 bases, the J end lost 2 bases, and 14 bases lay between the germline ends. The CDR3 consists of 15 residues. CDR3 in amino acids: CASSSAEQTNYGYTF. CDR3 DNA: TGCGCCAGCAGCTCTGCTGAACAGACGAACTATGGCTACACCTTC.

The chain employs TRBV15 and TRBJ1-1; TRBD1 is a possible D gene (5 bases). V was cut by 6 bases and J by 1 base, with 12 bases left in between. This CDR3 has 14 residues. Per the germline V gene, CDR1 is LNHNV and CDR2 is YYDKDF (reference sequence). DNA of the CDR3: TGTGCCACCAGAAAAAACAGGCAGAACACTGAAGCTTTCTTT. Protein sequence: CATRKNRQNTEAFF.

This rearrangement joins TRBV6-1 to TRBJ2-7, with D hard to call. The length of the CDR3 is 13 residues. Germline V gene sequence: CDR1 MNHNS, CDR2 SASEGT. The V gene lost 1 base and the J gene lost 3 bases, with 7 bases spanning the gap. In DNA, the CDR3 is TGTGCCAGCAGTGAAGTGGCAGGCTACGAGCAGTACTTC. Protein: CASSEVAGYEQYF.

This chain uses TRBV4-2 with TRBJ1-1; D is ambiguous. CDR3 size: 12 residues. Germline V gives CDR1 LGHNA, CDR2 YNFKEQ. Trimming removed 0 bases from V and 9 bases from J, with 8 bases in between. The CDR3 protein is CASSQDGDQAFF. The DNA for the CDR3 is TGTGCCAGCAGCCAAGATGGGGATCAAGCTTTCTTT.

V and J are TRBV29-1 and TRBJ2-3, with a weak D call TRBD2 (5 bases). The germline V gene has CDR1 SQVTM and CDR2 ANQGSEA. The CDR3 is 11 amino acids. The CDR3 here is CTGVGTDTQYF. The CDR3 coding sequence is TGCACCGGGGTGGGCACAGATACGCAGTATTTT.

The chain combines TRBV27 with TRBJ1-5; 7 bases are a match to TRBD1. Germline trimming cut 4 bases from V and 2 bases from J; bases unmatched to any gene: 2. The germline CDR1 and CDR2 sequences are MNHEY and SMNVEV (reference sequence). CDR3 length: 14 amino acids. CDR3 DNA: TGTGCCAGCAGTTGGACAGGTGGCAATCAGCCCCAGCATTTT. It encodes CASSWTGGNQPQHF.

CDR3 loop: CASSQGSDSSYEQYF. Here the CDR3 DNA reads TGTGCCAGCAGCCAAGGTAGCGACAGCTCCTACGAGCAGTACTTC. The rearrangement links TRBV4-2 to TRBJ2-7; D assignment may be TRBD1 or TRBD2 (5 bases each). The CDR3 is 15 amino acids. V dropped 1 base and J dropped 0 bases, with 10 bases sitting between them. CDR1 is LGHNA, CDR2 YNFKEQ, per germline.

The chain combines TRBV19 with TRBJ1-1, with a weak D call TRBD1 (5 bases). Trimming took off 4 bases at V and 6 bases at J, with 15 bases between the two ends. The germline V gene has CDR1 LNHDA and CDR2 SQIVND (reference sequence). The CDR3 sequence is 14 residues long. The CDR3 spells CASSKARGLPEAFF. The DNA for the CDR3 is TGTGCCAGTAGTAAAGCCCGGGGGTTGCCTGAAGCTTTCTTT.

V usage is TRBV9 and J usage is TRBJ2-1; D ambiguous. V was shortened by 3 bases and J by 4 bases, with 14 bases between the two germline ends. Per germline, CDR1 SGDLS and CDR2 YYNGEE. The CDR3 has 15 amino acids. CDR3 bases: TGTGCCAGCAGCGGAACAAACACCCTATACAATGAGCAGTTCTTC. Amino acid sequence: CASSGTNTLYNEQFF.

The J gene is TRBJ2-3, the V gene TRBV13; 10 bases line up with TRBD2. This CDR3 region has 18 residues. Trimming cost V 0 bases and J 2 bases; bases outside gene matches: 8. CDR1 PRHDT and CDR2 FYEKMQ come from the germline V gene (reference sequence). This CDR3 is CASSLGPGLADVTDTQYF. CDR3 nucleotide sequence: TGTGCCAGCAGCTTAGGCCCCGGACTAGCGGACGTCACAGATACGCAGTATTTT.

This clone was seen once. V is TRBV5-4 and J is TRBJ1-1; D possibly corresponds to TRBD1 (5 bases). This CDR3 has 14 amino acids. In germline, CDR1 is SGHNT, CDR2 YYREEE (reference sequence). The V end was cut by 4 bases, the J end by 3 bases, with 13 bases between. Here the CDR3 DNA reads TGTGCCAGCAGCGGGCGGACAACCGACACTGAAGCTTTCTTT. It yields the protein CASSGRTTDTEAFF.